This passage covers 12 T cell receptor beta chains from one sample sequenced in a study of T cell changes during pregnancy in multiple sclerosis. Using immunoSEQ multiplex PCR, the repertoire was profiled, and TCRdb retains in-frame clones only, with some absent. The sample lists 55,000 to 75,000 clones, about nine tenths seen once, with about 2.2% in the top ten. Specimen: peripheral blood, collected in the third trimester of pregnancy. Receptors originate from a female donor in good health, enrolled as a control in a pregnancy study.

DNA of the CDR3: TGTGCCAGCAGCTTCGATGTCGCTCCGGGACAGGTGTTGTACAATGAGCAGTTCTTC. Translating it yields CASSFDVAPGQVLYNEQFF. This sequence joins TRBV5-6 and TRBJ2-1; 8 bases agree with TRBD1. The J segment lost 4 bases and the V segment lost 2 bases, leaving 17 bases of the junction unmatched. Germline CDR1 SGHDT, CDR2 YYEEEE. The CDR3 is made up of 19 amino acids.

The V and J genes are TRBV7-9 and TRBJ2-7; tentative D call: TRBD1 (6 bases). Germline V gene lookup returns CDR1 SEHNR and CDR2 FQNEAQ (reference sequence). Deletions cut 5 bases from V and 3 bases from J, with 17 bases between. The CDR3 is made up of 15 amino acids. The CDR3: CASSRQTGGIYEQYF. DNA for the CDR3: TGTGCCAGCAGCCGTCAGACAGGAGGAATCTACGAGCAGTACTTC.

This clone was recorded once. J is TRBJ1-2 and V is TRBV10-3, with 7 bases fitting TRBD1. V trimming: 6 bases; J trimming: 8 bases; junction bases outside the gene matches: 3. The CDR3 has 11 residues. Per germline, CDR1 ENHRY and CDR2 SYGVKD. The CDR3 loop reads CAISYRGGYTF. The CDR3 nucleotides are TGTGCCATCAGCTACAGGGGCGGCTACACCTTC.

The rearrangement links TRBV27 to TRBJ2-2; TRBD1 agrees at 7 bases. From germline, CDR1 is MNHEY and CDR2 SMNVEV (reference sequence). The CDR3 spans 15 residues. The junction had 8 bases not matched to a gene; V was cut back by 6 bases and J by 4 bases. The CDR3 DNA follows: TGTGCCAGCAGCATTTTGACAGGGCTCACCGGGGAGCTGTTTTTT. Its protein is CASSILTGLTGELFF.

The V and J genes are TRBV10-1 and TRBJ2-7; 7 bases fit TRBD1. The CDR3 has 16 amino acids. Germline V CDR1 and CDR2: WNHNN, SYGVQD (reference sequence). After removal of 6 bases from V and 3 bases from J, the junction contained 14 bases not matched to a gene. The CDR3 DNA reads TGCGCCAGCAGCCCGAGACAGGGCGAAGGGGTCTACGAGCAGTACTTC. Amino acid sequence: CASSPRQGEGVYEQYF.

The V and J genes are TRBV5-1 and TRBJ1-1; 9 bases align to TRBD1. This CDR3 region has 15 residues. The germline V gene has CDR1 SGHRS and CDR2 YFSETQ. Unmatched junction bases numbered 7, after V lost 3 bases and J lost 4 bases. Written as DNA, the CDR3 is TGCGCCAGCAGCTCCGGACAGGGGAGCGTCACTGAAGCTTTCTTT. Residues: CASSSGQGSVTEAFF.

This chain joins TRBV7-9 and TRBJ2-5; 13 bases fit TRBD2. Germline CDR1 reads SEHNR; CDR2 reads FQNEAQ (reference sequence). The CDR3 loop spans 16 amino acids. After removal of 5 bases from V and 5 bases from J, the junction contained 8 bases not matched to a gene. CDR3 residues: CASSPRTSGGRETQYF. The CDR3 region has the DNA TGTGCCAGCAGCCCCCGGACTAGCGGGGGCCGGGAGACCCAGTACTTC.

The chain links TRBV21-1 to TRBJ2-5; no DNA check was done on the table's D call, TRBD1. TRBV21-1 counts as a pseudogene. The CDR3 loop spans 16 amino acids. CDR3 protein: CASSGRRRWYQETQYF. The CDR3, as DNA: TGTGCCAGCAGCGGGCGACGGCGTTGGTACCAAGAGACCCAGTACTTC.

The genes are TRBV7-9 and TRBJ1-1, with D tentatively TRBD1 (5 bases). The germline gives CDR1 SEHNR, CDR2 FQNEAQ (reference sequence). V was pared by 7 bases and J by 4 bases, with 16 bases between. The CDR3 runs 14 residues. The CDR3 bases are TGTGCCAGCACTTTTACGCAGGGAGGCACTGAAGCTTTCTTT. It encodes CASTFTQGGTEAFF.

The rearrangement uses TRBV29-1 and TRBJ1-1, with a possible D match to TRBD1 (5 bases). CDR1 and CDR2 (germline): SQVTM, ANQGSEA. This CDR3 is 13 amino acids long. With 5 bases removed from V and 6 bases from J, the gap between germline ends came to 16 bases. CDR3 region: CSVTGGRRAEAFF. CDR3 coding DNA: TGCAGCGTTACCGGGGGACGGAGGGCTGAAGCTTTCTTT.

J is TRBJ2-7 and V is TRBV5-4; 11 bases align to TRBD1. V shed 4 bases, J shed 3 bases, and the junction held 6 bases outside the gene matches. The CDR3 runs 15 residues. Germline-derived CDR1 and CDR2 are SGHNT and YYREEE (reference sequence). The CDR3 region has the DNA TGTGCCAGCAGCATGGGGACAGGGGGTTACTACGAGCAGTACTTC. It encodes CASSMGTGGYYEQYF. Based on the CDR3 plus reference TRBV5-4 and TRBJ2-7, the full variable domain is ETGVTQSPTHLIKTRGQQVTLRCSSQSGHNTVSWYQQALGQGPQFIFQYYREEENGRGNFPPRFSGLQFPNYSSELNVNALELDDSALYLCASSMGTGGYYEQYFGPGTRLTVT.

This chain links TRBV9 with TRBJ1-3; no reliable D call. This CDR3 is built from 16 residues. The V end lost 0 bases, the J end lost 1 base, and 11 bases lay between the germline ends. Looked up from germline, CDR1 is SGDLS and CDR2 is YYNGEE. Here the CDR3 reads CASSVALLTSGNTIYF. The CDR3 DNA sequence: TGTGCCAGCAGCGTAGCTTTGTTGACATCTGGAAACACCATATATTTT.